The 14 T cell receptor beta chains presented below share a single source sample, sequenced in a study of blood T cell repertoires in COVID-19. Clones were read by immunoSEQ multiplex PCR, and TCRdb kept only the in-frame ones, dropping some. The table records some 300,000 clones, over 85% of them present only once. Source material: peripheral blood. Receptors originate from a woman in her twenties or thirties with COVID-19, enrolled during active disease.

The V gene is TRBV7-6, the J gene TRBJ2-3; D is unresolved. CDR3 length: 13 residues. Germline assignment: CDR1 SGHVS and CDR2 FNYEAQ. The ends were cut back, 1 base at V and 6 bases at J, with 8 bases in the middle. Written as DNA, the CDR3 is TGTGCCAGCAGCTTAGGGCGGTTGGATACGCAGTATTTT. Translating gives CASSLGRLDTQYF.

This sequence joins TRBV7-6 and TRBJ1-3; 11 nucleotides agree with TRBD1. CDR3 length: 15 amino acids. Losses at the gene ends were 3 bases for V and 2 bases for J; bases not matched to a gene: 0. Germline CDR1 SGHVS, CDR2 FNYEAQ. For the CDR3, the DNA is TGTGCCAGCAGCTTGGACAGGGGGCCTGGAAACACCATATATTTT. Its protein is CASSLDRGPGNTIYF.

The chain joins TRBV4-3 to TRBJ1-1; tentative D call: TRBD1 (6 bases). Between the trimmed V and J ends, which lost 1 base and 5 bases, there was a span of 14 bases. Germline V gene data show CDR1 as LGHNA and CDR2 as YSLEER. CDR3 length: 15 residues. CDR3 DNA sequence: TGCGCCAGCAGCCAAGTGGGGGGGCGAGGGACTGAAGCTTTCTTT. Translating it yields CASSQVGGRGTEAFF.

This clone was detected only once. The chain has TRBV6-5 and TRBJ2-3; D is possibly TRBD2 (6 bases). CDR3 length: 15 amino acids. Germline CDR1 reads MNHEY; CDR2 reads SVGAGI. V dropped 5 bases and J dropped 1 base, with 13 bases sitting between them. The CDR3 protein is CASSTGGWGTDTQYF. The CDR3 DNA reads TGTGCCAGCAGTACTGGGGGGTGGGGCACAGATACGCAGTATTTT.

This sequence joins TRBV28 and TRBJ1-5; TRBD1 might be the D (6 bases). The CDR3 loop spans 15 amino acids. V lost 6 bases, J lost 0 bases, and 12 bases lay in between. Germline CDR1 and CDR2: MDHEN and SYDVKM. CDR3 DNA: TGTGCCAGCAGCCGTACAGGGTATAGCAATCAGCCCCAGCATTTT. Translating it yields CASSRTGYSNQPQHF.

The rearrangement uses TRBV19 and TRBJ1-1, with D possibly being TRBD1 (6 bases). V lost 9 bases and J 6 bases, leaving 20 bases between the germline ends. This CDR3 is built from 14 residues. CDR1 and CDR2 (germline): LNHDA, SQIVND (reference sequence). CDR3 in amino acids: CASAYGGRRSEAFF. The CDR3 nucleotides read TGTGCCAGCGCCTACGGGGGGCGGCGGTCTGAAGCTTTCTTT. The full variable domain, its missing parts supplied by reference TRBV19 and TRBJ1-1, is DGGITQSPKYLFRKEGQNVTLSCEQNLNHDAMYWYRQDPGQGLRLIYYSQIVNDFQKGDIAEGYSVSREKKESFPLTVTSAQKNPTAFYLCASAYGGRRSEAFFGQGTRLTVV.

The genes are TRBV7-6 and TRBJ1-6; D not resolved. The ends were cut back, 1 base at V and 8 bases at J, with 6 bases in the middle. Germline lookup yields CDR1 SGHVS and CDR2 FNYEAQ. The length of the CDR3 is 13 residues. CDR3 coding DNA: TGTGCCAGCAGCTTAGATCGGTATTCACCCCTCCACTTT. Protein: CASSLDRYSPLHF.

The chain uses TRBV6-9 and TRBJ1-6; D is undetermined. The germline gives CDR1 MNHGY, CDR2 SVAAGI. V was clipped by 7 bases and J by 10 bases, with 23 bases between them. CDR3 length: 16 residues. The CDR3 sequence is CASTGLPSGSESPLHF. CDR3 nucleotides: TGTGCCAGCACCGGCCTTCCTAGCGGGTCCGAGTCACCCCTCCACTTT.

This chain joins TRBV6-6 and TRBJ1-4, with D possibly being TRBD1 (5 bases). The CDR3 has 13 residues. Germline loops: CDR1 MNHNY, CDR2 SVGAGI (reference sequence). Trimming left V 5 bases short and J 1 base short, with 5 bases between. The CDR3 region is CASSGQTNEKLFF. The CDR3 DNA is TGTGCCAGCAGTGGACAAACTAATGAAAAACTGTTTTTT.

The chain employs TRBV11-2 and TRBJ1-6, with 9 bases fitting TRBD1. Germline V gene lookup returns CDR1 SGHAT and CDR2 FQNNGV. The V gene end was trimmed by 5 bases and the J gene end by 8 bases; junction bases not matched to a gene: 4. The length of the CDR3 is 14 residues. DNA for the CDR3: TGTGCCAGCAGCCTACAGGGGGCATATTCACCCCTCCACTTT. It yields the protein CASSLQGAYSPLHF.

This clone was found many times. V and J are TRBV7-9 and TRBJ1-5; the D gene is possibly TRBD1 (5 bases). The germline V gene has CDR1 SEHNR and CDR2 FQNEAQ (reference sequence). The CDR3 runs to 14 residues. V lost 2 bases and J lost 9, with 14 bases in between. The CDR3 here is CASSLFGGSGPQHF. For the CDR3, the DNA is TGTGCCAGCAGCTTATTCGGGGGGTCCGGGCCCCAGCATTTT.

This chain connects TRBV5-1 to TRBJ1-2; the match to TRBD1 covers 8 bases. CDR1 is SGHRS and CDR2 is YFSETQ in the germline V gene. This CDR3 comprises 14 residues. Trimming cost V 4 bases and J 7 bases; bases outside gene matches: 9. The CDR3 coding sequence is TGCGCCAGCAGCCTCACCGGACAGGGAAGTGGCTACACCTTC. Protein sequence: CASSLTGQGSGYTF.

The CDR3 DNA reads TGTGCCAGCAGTGAACGTTCGACAGGAAGGCATGAAGCTTTCTTT. It yields the protein CASSERSTGRHEAFF. The chain is built from TRBV2 and TRBJ1-1; a weak D match, TRBD1 (6 bases). The CDR3 loop spans 15 amino acids. CDR1 and CDR2 from the germline V gene are SNHLY and FYNNEI. V was pared by 2 bases and J by 7 bases, with 17 bases between. The full variable domain, with the rest looked up from reference TRBV2 and TRBJ1-1, is EPEVTQTPSHQVTQMGQEVILRCVPISNHLYFYWYRQILGQKVEFLVSFYNNEISEKSEIFDDQFSVERPDGSNFTLKIRSTKLEDSAMYFCASSERSTGRHEAFFGQGTRLTVV.

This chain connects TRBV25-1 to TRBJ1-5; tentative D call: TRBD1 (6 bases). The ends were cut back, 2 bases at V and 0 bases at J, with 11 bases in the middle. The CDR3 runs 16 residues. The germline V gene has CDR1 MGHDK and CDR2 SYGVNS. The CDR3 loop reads CASSEGTPNSNQPQHF. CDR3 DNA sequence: TGTGCCAGCAGTGAAGGGACACCGAATAGCAATCAGCCCCAGCATTTT.